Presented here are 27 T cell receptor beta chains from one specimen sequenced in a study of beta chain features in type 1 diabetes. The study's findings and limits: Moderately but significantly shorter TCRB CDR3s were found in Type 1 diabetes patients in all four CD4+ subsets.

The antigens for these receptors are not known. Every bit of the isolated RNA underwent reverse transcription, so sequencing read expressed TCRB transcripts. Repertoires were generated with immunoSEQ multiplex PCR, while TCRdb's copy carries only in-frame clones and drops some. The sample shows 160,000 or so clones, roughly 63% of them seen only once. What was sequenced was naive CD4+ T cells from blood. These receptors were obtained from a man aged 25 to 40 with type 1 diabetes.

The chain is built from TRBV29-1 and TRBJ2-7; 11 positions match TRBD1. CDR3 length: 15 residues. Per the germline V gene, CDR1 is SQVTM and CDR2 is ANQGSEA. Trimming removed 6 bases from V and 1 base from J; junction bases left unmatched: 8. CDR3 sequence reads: CSVTTGTGGSYEQYF. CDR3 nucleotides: TGCAGCGTAACTACTGGGACAGGGGGTTCCTACGAGCAGTACTTC.

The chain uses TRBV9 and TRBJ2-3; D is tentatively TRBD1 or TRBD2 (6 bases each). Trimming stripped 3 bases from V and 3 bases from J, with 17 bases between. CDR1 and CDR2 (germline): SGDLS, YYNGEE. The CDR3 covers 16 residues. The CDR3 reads CASSAAFGGGTDTQYF. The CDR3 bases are TGTGCCAGCAGCGCAGCCTTCGGGGGCGGGACAGATACGCAGTATTTT.

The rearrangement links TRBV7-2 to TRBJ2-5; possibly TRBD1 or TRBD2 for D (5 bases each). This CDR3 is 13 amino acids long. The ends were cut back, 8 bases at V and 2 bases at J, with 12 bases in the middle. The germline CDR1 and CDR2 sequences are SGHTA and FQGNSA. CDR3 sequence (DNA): TGTGCCAGCTTACGGGGCCTTCAAGAGACCCAGTACTTC. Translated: CASLRGLQETQYF.

The CDR3 nucleotides are TGTGCCAGCAGCATTGGGGACAGTGGTGGCTACACCTTC. It translates to CASSIGDSGGYTF. This sequence joins TRBV7-9 and TRBJ1-2; 7 positions match TRBD1. Per the germline V gene, CDR1 is SEHNR and CDR2 is FQNEAQ (reference sequence). Losses at the gene ends were 5 bases for V and 7 bases for J; bases not matched to a gene: 7. The CDR3 contains 13 residues.

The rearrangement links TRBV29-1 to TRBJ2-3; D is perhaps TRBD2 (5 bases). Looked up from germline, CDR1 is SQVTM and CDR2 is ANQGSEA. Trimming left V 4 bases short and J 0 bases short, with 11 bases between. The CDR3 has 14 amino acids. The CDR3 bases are TGCAGCGTTGCTGTCAGGACTAGCACAGATACGCAGTATTTT. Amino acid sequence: CSVAVRTSTDTQYF.

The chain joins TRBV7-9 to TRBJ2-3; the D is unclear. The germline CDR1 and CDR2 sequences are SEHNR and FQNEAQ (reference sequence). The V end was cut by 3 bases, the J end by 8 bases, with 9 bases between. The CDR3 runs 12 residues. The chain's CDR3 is CASSLMSPTQYF. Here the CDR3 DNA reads TGTGCCAGCAGCTTGATGTCTCCTACGCAGTATTTT.

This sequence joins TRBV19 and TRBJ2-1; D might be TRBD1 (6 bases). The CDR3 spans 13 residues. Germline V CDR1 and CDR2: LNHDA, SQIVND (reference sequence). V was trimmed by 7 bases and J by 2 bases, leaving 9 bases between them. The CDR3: CASNAGAYNEQFF. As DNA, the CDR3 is TGTGCCAGTAACGCAGGGGCCTACAATGAGCAGTTCTTC.

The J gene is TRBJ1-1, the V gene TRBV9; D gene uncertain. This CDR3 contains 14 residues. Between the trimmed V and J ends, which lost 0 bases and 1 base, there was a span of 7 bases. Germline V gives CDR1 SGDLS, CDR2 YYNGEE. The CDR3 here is CASSVGWQNTEAFF. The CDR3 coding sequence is TGTGCCAGCAGCGTAGGATGGCAGAACACTGAAGCTTTCTTT.

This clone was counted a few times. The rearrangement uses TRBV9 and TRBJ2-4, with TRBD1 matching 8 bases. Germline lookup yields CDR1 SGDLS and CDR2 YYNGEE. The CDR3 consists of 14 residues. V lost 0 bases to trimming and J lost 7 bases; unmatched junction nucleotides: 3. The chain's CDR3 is CASSVAHRGNIQYF. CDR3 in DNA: TGTGCCAGCAGCGTAGCCCACAGGGGGAACATTCAGTACTTC.

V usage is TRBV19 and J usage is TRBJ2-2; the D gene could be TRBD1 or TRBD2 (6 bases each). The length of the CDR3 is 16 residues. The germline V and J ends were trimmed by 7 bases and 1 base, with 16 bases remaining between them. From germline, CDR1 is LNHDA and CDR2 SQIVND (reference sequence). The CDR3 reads CASTLGGTMNTGELFF. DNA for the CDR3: TGTGCCAGTACCTTAGGAGGGACAATGAACACCGGGGAGCTGTTTTTT.

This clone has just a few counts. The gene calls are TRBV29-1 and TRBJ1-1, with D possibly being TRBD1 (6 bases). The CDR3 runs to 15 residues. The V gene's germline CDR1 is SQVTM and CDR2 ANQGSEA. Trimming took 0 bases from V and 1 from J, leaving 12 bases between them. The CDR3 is CSVEDRHRANTEAFF. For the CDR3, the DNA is TGCAGCGTTGAAGATCGTCACAGGGCGAACACTGAAGCTTTCTTT. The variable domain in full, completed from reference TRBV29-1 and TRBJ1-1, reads SAVISQKPSRDICQRGTSLTIQCQVDSQVTMMFWYRQQPGQSLTLIATANQGSEATYESGFVIDKFPISRPNLTFSTLTVSNMSPEDSSIYLCSVEDRHRANTEAFFGQGTRLTVV.

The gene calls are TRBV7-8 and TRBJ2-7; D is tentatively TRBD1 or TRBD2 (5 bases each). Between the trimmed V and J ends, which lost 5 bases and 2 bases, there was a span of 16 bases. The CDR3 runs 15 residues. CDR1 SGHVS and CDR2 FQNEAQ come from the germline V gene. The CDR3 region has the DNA TGTGCCAGCAGCCTATGGGGGACGTTCCCCTACGAGCAGTACTTC. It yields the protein CASSLWGTFPYEQYF.

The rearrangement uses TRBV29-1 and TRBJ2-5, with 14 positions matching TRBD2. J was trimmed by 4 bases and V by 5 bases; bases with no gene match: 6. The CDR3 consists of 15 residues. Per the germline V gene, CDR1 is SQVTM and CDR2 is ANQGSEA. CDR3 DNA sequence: TGCAGCGTTTCCCCTGGGACTAGCGGGGGAGAGACCCAGTACTTC. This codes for CSVSPGTSGGETQYF.

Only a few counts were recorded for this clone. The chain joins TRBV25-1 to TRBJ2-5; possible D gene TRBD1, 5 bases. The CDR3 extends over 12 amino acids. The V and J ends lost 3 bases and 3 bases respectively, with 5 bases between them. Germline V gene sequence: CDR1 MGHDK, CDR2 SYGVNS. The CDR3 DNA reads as TGTGCCAGCAGTGACAGGGAAGAGACCCAGTACTTC. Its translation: CASSDREETQYF.

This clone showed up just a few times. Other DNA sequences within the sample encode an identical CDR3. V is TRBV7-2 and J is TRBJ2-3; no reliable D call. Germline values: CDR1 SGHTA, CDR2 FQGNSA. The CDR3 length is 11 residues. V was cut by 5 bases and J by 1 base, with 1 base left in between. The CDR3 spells CASSRTDTQYF. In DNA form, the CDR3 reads TGTGCCAGCAGCCGCACAGATACGCAGTATTTT.

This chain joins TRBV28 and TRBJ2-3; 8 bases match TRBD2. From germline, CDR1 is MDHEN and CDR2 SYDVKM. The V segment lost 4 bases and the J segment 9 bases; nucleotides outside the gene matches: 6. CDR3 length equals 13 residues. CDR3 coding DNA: TGTGCCAGCAGTTACGGGGGGGCCCAAACGCAGTATTTT. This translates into CASSYGGAQTQYF.

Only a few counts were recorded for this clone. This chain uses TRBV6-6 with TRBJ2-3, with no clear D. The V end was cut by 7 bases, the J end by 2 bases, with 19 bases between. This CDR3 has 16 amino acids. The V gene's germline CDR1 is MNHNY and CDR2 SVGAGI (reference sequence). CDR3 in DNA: TGTGCCAGCACAATGACGACGGAGCCTCACACAGATACGCAGTATTTT. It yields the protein CASTMTTEPHTDTQYF.

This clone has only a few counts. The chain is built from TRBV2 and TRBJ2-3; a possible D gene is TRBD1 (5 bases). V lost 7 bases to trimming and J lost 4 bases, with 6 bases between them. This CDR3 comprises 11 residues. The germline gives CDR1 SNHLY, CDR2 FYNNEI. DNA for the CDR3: TGTGCCAGCAAGGGGTCAGATACGCAGTATTTT. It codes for CASKGSDTQYF.

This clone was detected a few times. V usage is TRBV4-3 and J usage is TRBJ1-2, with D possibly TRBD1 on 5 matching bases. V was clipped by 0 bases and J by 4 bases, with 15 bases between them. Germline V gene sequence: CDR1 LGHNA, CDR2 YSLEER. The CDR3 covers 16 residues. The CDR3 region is CASSQEIRVPSYGYTF. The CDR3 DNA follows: TGCGCCAGCAGCCAAGAGATCAGGGTCCCCAGCTATGGCTACACCTTC.

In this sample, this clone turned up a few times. The CDR3, as DNA: TGCGCCAGCAGCTGGGACAACACAGATACGCAGTATTTT. Its translation: CASSWDNTDTQYF. The genes are TRBV5-1 and TRBJ2-3; possible D gene TRBD1, 6 bases. The CDR3 loop spans 13 amino acids. Trimming removed 3 bases at V and 2 bases at J, with 7 bases between. Germline loops: CDR1 SGHRS, CDR2 YFSETQ.

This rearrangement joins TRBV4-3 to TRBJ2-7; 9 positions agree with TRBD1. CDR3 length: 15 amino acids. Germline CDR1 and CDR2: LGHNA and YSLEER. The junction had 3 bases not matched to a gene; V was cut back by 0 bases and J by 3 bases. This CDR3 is CASSQDRTGDYEQYF. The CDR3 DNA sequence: TGCGCCAGCAGCCAAGATCGGACAGGGGACTACGAGCAGTACTTC.

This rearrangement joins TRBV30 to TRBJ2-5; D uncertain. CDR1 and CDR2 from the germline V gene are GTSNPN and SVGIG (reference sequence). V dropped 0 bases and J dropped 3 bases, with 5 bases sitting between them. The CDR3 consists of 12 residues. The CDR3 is CAWSVIEETQYF. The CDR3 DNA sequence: TGTGCCTGGAGTGTAATTGAAGAGACCCAGTACTTC.

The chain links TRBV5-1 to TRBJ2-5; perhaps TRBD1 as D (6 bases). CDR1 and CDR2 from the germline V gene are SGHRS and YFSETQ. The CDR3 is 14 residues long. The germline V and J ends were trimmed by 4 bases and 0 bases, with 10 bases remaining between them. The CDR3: CASSAGQNQETQYF. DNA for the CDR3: TGCGCCAGCAGCGCAGGACAGAACCAAGAGACCCAGTACTTC.

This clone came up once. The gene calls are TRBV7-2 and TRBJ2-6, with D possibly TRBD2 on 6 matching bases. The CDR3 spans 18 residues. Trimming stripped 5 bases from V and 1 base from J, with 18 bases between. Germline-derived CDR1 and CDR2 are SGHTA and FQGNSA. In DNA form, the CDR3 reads TGTGCCAGCAGCACATATGGGGGGTTATCGTCTGGGGCCAACGTCCTGACTTTC. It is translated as CASSTYGGLSSGANVLTF.

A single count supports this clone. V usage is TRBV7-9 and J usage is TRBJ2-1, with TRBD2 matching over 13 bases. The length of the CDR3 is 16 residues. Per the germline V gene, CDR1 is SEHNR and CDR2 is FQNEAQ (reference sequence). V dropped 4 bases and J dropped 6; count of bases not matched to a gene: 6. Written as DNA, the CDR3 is TGTGCCAGCAGCTCACAGACTAGCGGGGGGACCAATGAGCAGTTCTTC. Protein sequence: CASSSQTSGGTNEQFF.

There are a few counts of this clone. The CDR3 DNA reads as TGTGCCAGCAGTGAATTAATAACAGCTGTCTCCTACGAGCAGTACTTC. As protein: CASSELITAVSYEQYF. The genes are TRBV25-1 and TRBJ2-7; D unclear. Trimming took off 1 base at V and 0 bases at J, with 13 bases between the two ends. Germline loops: CDR1 MGHDK, CDR2 SYGVNS. CDR3 length equals 16 residues.

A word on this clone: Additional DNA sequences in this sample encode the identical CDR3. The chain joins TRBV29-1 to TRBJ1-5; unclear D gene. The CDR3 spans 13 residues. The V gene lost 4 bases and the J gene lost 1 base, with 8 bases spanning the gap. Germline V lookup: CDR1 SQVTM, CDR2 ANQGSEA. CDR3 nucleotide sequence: TGCAGCGTTGTGAGTGGAAGCAATCAGCCCCAGCATTTT. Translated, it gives CSVVSGSNQPQHF.